This TCR beta chain was recovered during a study of neurological immune-mediated disorders. Trimming took off 3 bases at V and 6 bases at J, with 1 base between the two ends. This CDR3 comprises 10 residues. Germline lookup yields CDR1 SGDLS and CDR2 YYNGEE. The team produced cDNA through 5'RACE using 10-nucleotide random UMIs. TCRdb itself ran the 5' RACE reads through MiXCR, one entry per CDR3 protein. The data hold roughly 67,000 distinct CDR3 sequences, with approximately 4.2% observed a single time. The table lists this clonotype with many counts. Its antigen is unknown. Study-wide results and limits: Neither clinical nor MRI features were found to be associated with the multiple sclerosis repertoire cluster.

The sequence derives from a man aged 45-65 years with multiple sclerosis. The chain couples TRBV9 to TRBJ2-1, with D hard to call. Source material: PBMCs. CDR3 protein: CASSGNEQFF. Written as DNA, the CDR3 is TGTGCCAGCAGCGGCAATGAGCAGTTCTTC. Using reference TRBV9 and TRBJ2-1 for the parts outside the CDR3, the full variable domain is DSGVTQTPKHLITATGQRVTLRCSPRSGDLSVYWYQQSLDQGLQFLIQYYNGEERAKGNILERFSAQQFPDLHSELNLSSLELGDSALYFCASSGNEQFFGPGTRLTVL.